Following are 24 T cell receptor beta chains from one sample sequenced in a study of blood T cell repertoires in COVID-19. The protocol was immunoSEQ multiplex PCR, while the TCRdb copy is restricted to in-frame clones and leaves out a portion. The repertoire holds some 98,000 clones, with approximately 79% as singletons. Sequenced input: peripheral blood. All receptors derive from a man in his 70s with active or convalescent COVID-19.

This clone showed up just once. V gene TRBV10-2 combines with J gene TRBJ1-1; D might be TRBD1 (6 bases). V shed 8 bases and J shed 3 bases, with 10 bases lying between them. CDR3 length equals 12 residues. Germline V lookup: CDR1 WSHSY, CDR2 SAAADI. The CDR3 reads CASLGGYTEAFF. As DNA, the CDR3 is TGCGCCAGCTTAGGGGGATACACTGAAGCTTTCTTT.

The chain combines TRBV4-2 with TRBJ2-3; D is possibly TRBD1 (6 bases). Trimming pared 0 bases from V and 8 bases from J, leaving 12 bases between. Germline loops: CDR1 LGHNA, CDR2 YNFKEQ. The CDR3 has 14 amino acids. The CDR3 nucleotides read TGTGCCAGCAGCCAAGATGGGGGCCGAGCTACGCAGTATTTT. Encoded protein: CASSQDGGRATQYF.

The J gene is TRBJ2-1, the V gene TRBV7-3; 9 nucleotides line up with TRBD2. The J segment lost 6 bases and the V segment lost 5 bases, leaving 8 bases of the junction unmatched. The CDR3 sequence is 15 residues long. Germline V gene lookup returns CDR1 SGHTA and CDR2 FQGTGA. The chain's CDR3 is CASSTGGTSINEQFF. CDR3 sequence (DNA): TGTGCCAGCAGCACCGGGGGGACTAGCATCAATGAGCAGTTCTTC.

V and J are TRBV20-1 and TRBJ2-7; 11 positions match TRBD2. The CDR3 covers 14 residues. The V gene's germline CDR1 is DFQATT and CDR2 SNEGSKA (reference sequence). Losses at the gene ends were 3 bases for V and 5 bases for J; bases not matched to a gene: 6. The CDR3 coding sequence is TGCAGTGCTAGTAGGAGTAGCGGGGGGGACGAGCAGTACTTC. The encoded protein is CSASRSSGGDEQYF.

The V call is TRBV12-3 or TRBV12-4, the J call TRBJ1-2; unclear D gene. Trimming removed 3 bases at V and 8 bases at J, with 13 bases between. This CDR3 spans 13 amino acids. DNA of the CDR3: TGTGCCAGCAGTTTGAACGTGTTGCAGGGCTACACCTTC. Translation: CASSLNVLQGYTF.

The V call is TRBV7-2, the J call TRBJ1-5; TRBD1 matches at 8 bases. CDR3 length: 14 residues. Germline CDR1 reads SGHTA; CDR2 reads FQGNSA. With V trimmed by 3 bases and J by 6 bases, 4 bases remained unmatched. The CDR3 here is CASSFSGGGQPQHF. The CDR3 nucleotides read TGTGCCAGCAGCTTTTCAGGGGGCGGTCAGCCCCAGCATTTT.

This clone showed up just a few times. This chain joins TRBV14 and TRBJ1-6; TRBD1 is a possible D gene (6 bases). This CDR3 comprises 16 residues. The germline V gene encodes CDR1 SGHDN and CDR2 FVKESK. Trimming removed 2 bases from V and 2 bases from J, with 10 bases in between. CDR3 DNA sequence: TGTGCCAGCAGCCAAACAGGGAGTCCCTATAATTCACCCCTCCACTTT. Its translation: CASSQTGSPYNSPLHF.

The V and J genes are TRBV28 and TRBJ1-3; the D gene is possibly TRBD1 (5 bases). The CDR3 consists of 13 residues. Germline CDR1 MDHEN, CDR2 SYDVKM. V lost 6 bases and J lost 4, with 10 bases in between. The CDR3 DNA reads TGTGCCAGCAGCAGGGTTGCGGGAAACACCATATATTTT. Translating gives CASSRVAGNTIYF.

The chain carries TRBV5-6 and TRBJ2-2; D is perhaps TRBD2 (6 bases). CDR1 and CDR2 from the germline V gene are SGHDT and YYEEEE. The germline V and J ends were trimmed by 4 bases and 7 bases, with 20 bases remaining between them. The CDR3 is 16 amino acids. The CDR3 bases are TGTGCCAGCAGCCCCAGCCAGCGGGTTTCCGTCGGGGAGCTGTTTTTT. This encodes CASSPSQRVSVGELFF.

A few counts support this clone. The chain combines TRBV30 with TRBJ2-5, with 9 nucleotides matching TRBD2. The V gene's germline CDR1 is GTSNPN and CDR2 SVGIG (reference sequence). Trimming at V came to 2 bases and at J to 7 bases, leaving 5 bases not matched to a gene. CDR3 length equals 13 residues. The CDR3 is CAWSKGLAGTQYF. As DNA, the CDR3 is TGTGCCTGGAGTAAGGGACTAGCTGGGACCCAGTACTTC.

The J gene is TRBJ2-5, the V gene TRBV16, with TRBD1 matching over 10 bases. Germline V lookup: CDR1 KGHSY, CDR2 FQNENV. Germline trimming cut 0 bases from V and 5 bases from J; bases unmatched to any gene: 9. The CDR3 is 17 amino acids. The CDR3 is CASSQSRDRGQGETQYF. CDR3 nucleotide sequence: TGTGCCAGCAGCCAATCTCGAGACAGGGGGCAGGGTGAGACCCAGTACTTC.

CDR3 residues: CASSPPAGSNTGELFF. As DNA, the CDR3 is TGTGCCAGCTCACCACCGGCAGGGTCCAACACCGGGGAGCTGTTTTTT. This sequence joins TRBV18 and TRBJ2-2; D perhaps matches TRBD1 (5 bases). Germline CDR1 reads KGHSH; CDR2 reads LQKENI. The CDR3 is 16 residues long. Trimming took off 0 bases at V and 2 bases at J, with 10 bases between the two ends.

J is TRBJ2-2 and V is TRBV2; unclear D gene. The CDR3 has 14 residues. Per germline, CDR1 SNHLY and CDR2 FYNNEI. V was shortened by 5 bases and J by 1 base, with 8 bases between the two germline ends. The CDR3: CASSLKQNTGELFF. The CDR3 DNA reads TGTGCCAGCAGTTTGAAGCAGAACACCGGGGAGCTGTTTTTT.

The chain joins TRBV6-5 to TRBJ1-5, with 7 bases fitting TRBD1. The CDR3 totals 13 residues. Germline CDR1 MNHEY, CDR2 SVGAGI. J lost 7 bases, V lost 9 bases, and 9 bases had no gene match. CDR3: CASGPDRDQPQHF. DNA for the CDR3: TGTGCCAGTGGGCCTGACAGGGACCAGCCCCAGCATTTT.

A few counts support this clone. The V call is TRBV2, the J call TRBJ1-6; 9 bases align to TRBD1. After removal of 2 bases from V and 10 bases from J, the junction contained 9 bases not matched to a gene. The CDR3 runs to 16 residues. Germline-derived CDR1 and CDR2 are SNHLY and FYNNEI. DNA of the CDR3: TGTGCCAGCAGTGAATTGTTGGGACAGGGAGGCTCACCCCTCCACTTT. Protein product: CASSELLGQGGSPLHF.

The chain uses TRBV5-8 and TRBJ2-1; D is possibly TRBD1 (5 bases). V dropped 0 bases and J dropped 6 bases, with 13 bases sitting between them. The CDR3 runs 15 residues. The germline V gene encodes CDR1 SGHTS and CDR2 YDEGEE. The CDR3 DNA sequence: TGTGCCAGCAGCTTGGGATTTTTGCAGGGCAATGAGCAGTTCTTC. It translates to CASSLGFLQGNEQFF.

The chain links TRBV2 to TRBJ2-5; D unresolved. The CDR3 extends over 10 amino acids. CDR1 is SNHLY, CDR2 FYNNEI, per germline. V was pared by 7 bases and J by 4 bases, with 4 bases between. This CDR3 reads CASKAETQYF. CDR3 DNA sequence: TGTGCCAGCAAAGCAGAGACCCAGTACTTC.

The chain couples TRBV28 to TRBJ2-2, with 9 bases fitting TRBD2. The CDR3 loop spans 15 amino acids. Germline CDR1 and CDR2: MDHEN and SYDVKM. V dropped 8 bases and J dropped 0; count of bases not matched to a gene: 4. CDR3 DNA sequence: TGTGCCAGCCGTAGCGGGGGCCCGAACACCGGGGAGCTGTTTTTT. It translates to CASRSGGPNTGELFF.

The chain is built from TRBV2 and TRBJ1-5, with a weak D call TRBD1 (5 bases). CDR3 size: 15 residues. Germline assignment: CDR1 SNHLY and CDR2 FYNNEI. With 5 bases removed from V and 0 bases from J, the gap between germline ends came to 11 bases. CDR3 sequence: CASSSRGISNQPQHF. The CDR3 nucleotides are TGTGCCAGCAGTAGTCGGGGGATTAGCAATCAGCCCCAGCATTTT.

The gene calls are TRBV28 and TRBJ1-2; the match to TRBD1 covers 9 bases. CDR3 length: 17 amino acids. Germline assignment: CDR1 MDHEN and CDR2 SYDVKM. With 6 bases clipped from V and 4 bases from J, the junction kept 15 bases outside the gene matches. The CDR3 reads CASRINSGTGLFYGYTF. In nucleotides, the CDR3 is TGTGCCAGCAGAATTAACTCTGGGACAGGGTTATTCTATGGCTACACCTTC.

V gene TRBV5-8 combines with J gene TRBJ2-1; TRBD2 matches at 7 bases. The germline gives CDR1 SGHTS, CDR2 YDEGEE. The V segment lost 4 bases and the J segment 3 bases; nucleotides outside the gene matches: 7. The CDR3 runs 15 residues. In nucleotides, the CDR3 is TGTGCCAGCAGCCCGACCGGGGGGAGCTACAATGAGCAGTTCTTC. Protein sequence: CASSPTGGSYNEQFF.

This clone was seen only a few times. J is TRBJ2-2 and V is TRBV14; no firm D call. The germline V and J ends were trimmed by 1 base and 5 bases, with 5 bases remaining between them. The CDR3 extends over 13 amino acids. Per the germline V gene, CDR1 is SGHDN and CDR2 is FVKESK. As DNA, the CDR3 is TGTGCCAGCAGCCAAGGACTGACCGGGGAGCTGTTTTTT. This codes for CASSQGLTGELFF.

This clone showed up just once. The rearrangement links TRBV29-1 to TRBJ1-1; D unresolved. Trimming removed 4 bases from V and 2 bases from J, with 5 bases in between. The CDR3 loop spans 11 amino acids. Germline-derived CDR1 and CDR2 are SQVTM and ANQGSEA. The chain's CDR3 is CSVVLNTEAFF. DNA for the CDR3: TGCAGCGTTGTTTTAAACACTGAAGCTTTCTTT.

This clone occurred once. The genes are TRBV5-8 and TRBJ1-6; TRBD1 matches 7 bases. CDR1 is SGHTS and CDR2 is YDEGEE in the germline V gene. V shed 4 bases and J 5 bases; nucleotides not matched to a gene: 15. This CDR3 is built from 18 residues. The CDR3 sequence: CASSRTGTAHPNNSPLHF. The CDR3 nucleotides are TGTGCCAGCAGCAGGACCGGGACAGCACACCCCAATAATTCACCCCTCCACTTT.